The 2 T cell receptor beta chains in this list originate from one sample, sequenced in a study of cytomegalovirus exposure and HLA in healthy donors. 13 Jbeta primers and 60 Vbeta primers were used for the PCR. Method: immunoSEQ multiplex PCR; TCRdb's copy keeps in-frame clones and lacks some. The sample includes around 160,000 clones, around 78% seen only once; the top ten take roughly 3.1%. Sequenced input: PBMCs. The receptors come from a man aged 35 to 55 in good health and CMV-seropositive.

The chain joins TRBV6-1 to TRBJ1-4; 7 nucleotides match TRBD1. The CDR3 length is 13 residues. Germline trimming cut 6 bases from V and 7 bases from J; bases unmatched to any gene: 5. Germline CDR1 is MNHNS and CDR2 is SASEGT. As DNA, the CDR3 is TGTGCCAGCAGCTCTCAGGGGGGTGAAAAACTGTTTTTT. Amino acid sequence: CASSSQGGEKLFF.

This clone came up once. The rearrangement links TRBV15 to TRBJ2-4; D may be TRBD1 (5 bases). The CDR3 contains 13 residues. Germline V gives CDR1 LNHNV, CDR2 YYDKDF (reference sequence). V lost 3 bases, J lost 8 bases, and 11 bases lay in between. The chain's CDR3 is CATSRTVWDIQYF. In DNA form, the CDR3 reads TGTGCCACCAGCAGGACAGTCTGGGACATTCAGTACTTC.